The rows below give T cell receptor beta chains drawn from one sample of a study of T-cell memory formation after mild COVID-19. TCRdb re-called the 5' RACE reads with MiXCR, one entry per CDR3 protein. The sample holds around 500,000 distinct CDR3 sequences, about 18% seen once. Sequenced sample: PBMCs or a T cell subset sorted from them (not recorded which). The receptors were gathered from an adult woman who had mild COVID-19 (a few samples of this study predate the infection). Cell type and time point are not known. Each CDR3 is given with its conserved first and last residue. The D gene is left open where the match is weak. Expanded clones get a size class; other rows say once, few or many, or leave the size out.

>TRBD2|TRBV20-1|-|TRBJ2-1
TGCAGTGCTAGAGACGGGACTAAGTACAATGAGCAGTTCTTC
CSARDGTKYNEQFF
>TRBD1|TRBV5-6|-|TRBJ2-5
TGTGCCAGCAGCTTGGCCGCGACAGGGGTTGCCGTCCAAGAGACCCAGTACTTC
CASSLAATGVAVQETQYF
>TRBD1|TRBV11-2|few|TRBJ2-7
TGTGCCAGCAGCAGAACTCAGGGACAGGGGAAAGGAGAGCAGTACTTC
CASSRTQGQGKGEQYF
>-|TRBV27|few|TRBJ2-7
TGTGCCAGCAGTAGGCAGGGAGTCTACGAGCAGTACTTC
CASSRQGVYEQYF
>-|TRBV15|few|TRBJ1-1
TGTGCCACCAGTCGCGACAGGAACACTGAAGCTTTCTTT
CATSRDRNTEAFF
>-|TRBV6-2/TRBV6-3|-|TRBJ1-1
TGTGCCAGCAGTCAAGCATCGCGCACTGAAGCTTTCTTT
CASSQASRTEAFF
>-|TRBV4-1|-|TRBJ1-6
TGCGCCAGCAGCCAAGAGGACTTATCACCCCTCCACTTT
CASSQEDLSPLHF
>-|TRBV5-6|-|TRBJ1-5
TGTGCCAGCAGCTCCTCCGACGGGCAGCCCCAGCATTTT
CASSSSDGQPQHF
>TRBD1|TRBV6-5|-|TRBJ1-1
TGTGCCAGCAGTAACCTTCTAGGACAGGGGAACACTGAAGCTTTCTTT
CASSNLLGQGNTEAFF
>-|TRBV11-3|few|TRBJ1-1
TGTGCCAGCAGCAGACCGACGAGCACTGAAGCTTTCTTT
CASSRPTSTEAFF
>TRBD1|TRBV5-1|few|TRBJ1-1
TGCGCCAGCAGCTTTAGTACAGGGGGTCCTCAAAGTGAAGCTTTCTTT
CASSFSTGGPQSEAFF
>-|TRBV7-9|few|TRBJ1-6
TGTGCCAGCAGCGGCCGAGAAAGGGGGTCCCTGTCCTATAATTCACCCCTCCACTTT
CASSGRERGSLSYNSPLHF
>-|TRBV18|-|TRBJ1-1
TGTGCCAGCTCACCTACGACGGACACTGAAGCTTTCTTT
CASSPTTDTEAFF
>-|TRBV6-2/TRBV6-3|-|TRBJ2-3
TGTGCCAGCAGTTACTTGGCCTTTACAGATACGCAGTATTTT
CASSYLAFTDTQYF
>TRBD2|TRBV3-1|few|TRBJ2-3
TGTGCCAGCAGCCAAGACCCGGGACTAGCGGGGAAAGAAACGATCACAGATACGCAGTATTTT
CASSQDPGLAGKETITDTQYF
>-|TRBV3-1|few|TRBJ1-1
TGTGCCAGCAGCCAAGTGTCTTTGGGGACTGAAGCTTTCTTT
CASSQVSLGTEAFF
>-|TRBV10-3|few|TRBJ2-2
TGTGCCATCAGACGACAGGTCACCGGGGAGCTGTTTTTT
CAIRRQVTGELFF
>TRBD1|TRBV5-1|few|TRBJ2-3
TGCGCCAGCAGCCCGGACAGGAGTAGCACAGATACGCAGTATTTT
CASSPDRSSTDTQYF
>-|TRBV2|-|TRBJ1-1
TGTGCCAGCAGTGCGGGGTCTTGGATGAACACTGAAGCTTTCTTT
CASSAGSWMNTEAFF
>-|TRBV24-1|few|TRBJ2-5
TGTGCCACGGGGACTCAAGAGACCCAGTACTTC
CATGTQETQYF
>-|TRBV18|-|TRBJ2-7
TGTGCCAGCTCACCCCTCGAGGGGGGACTTACCTACGAGCAGTACTTC
CASSPLEGGLTYEQYF
>TRBD2|TRBV29-1|few|TRBJ2-5
TGCAGCGTCGTGGGGACTAGCAGGGGGGGAAGAACCCAGTACTTC
CSVVGTSRGGRTQYF
>-|TRBV9|few|TRBJ2-3
TGTGCCAGCAGCGTAGCGTCCAAGGCAGATACGCAGTATTTT
CASSVASKADTQYF
>-|TRBV24-1|few|TRBJ2-2
TGTGCCACCAGTGATCATCTCTCAATGAACACCGGGGAGCTGTTTTTT
CATSDHLSMNTGELFF
>-|TRBV7-9|few|TRBJ1-5
TGTGCCAGCAGCTCGGGCGAGCCGGTCCCGCTGGCGGCGGCAGGACAGCCCCAGCATTTT
CASSSGEPVPLAAAGQPQHF
>TRBD1|TRBV5-6|-|TRBJ2-7
TGTGCCAGCAGCTTGTTCGCTGGGACAGGGGTCTACGAGCAGTACTTC
CASSLFAGTGVYEQYF
>-|TRBV6-5|few|TRBJ2-7
TGTGCCAGCCGCTGGCAGGGGAGCAACGAGCAGTACTTC
CASRWQGSNEQYF
>-|TRBV3-1|-|TRBJ1-2
TGTGCCAGCAGACCCGAGACATCGACAGCTCATGGCTACACCTTC
CASRPETSTAHGYTF
>-|TRBV7-9|-|TRBJ2-2
TGTGCCAAGCAGGGGCAGGGGAAACAGCCCGGGGAGCTGTTTTTT
CAKQGQGKQPGELFF
>TRBD1|TRBV2|-|TRBJ1-3
TGTGCCAGCCAGAGGGGGCTCGCTGGAAACACCATATATTTT
CASQRGLAGNTIYF
>-|TRBV6-5|-|TRBJ1-2
TGTGCCAGCAGTTACCCACAGGGATATGGCTACACCTTC
CASSYPQGYGYTF
>TRBD1|TRBV6-5|few|TRBJ1-1
TGTGCCAGCACGAGGACAGGTTGGACTGAAGCTTTCTTT
CASTRTGWTEAFF
>-|TRBV7-9|-|TRBJ1-1
TGTGCCAGCAGCCCCCCGGATGGGAACACTGAAGCTTTCTTT
CASSPPDGNTEAFF
>-|TRBV7-9|few|TRBJ2-1
TGTGCCAGCAGCTTAGTTCGGTCAAGCTCCTACAATGAGCAGTTCTTC
CASSLVRSSSYNEQFF
>-|TRBV19|few|TRBJ2-6
TGTGCCAGTAGCCTGGGACCGACCGACCTCTCTGGGGCCAACGTCCTGACTTTC
CASSLGPTDLSGANVLTF
>-|TRBV12-3/TRBV12-4|few|TRBJ1-1
TGTGCCAGCAGTTTAGCGGACGGGGACACTGAAGCTTTCTTT
CASSLADGDTEAFF
>-|TRBV6-2/TRBV6-3|-|TRBJ2-5
TGTGCCAGCAGCTCAACGGAGGAAGAGACCCAGTACTTC
CASSSTEEETQYF
>TRBD1|TRBV4-1|-|TRBJ1-4
TGCGCCAGCAGCCCTGGACAGGCTCCTAATGAAAAACTGTTTTTT
CASSPGQAPNEKLFF
>TRBD1|TRBV4-3|-|TRBJ2-1
TGCGCCAGCAGCCAAGGTTGGGACAGGCTGACTTCCTACAATGAGCAGTTCTTC
CASSQGWDRLTSYNEQFF
>-|TRBV15|-|TRBJ1-2
TGTGCCACCAGCAGAGATTTTACACAGGGACCGTATGGCTACACCTTC
CATSRDFTQGPYGYTF
>TRBD2|TRBV7-2|-|TRBJ2-1
TGTGCCAGCAGCTCAGCGGGGGGGTCAGGGAATGAGCAGTTCTTC
CASSSAGGSGNEQFF
>-|TRBV10-3|-|TRBJ1-2
TGTGCCATCAGTGAGTCGAAGTTCGCGTCTCAGGGTCGGGGCTACACCTTC
CAISESKFASQGRGYTF
>TRBD2|TRBV25-1|many|TRBJ2-2
TGTGCCAGCAGCAACCCGGGACTAGCGTTCACCGGGGAGCTGTTTTTT
CASSNPGLAFTGELFF
>-|TRBV5-4|-|TRBJ2-7
TGTGCCAGCAGCTTGCCCGACAGGAGGGAGCAGTACTTC
CASSLPDRREQYF
>-|TRBV5-1|-|TRBJ2-7
TGCGCCAGCAGAGAGGGGATAAGCAACGAGCAGTACTTC
CASREGISNEQYF
>-|TRBV12-3/TRBV12-4|-|TRBJ2-3
TGTGCCAGCAGTGGGCTTAGCCGGGTCACAGATACGCAGTATTTT
CASSGLSRVTDTQYF
>-|TRBV10-3|-|TRBJ1-1
TGTGCCATCAGTGGACAGGCCGAGGTTGAAGCTTTCTTT
CAISGQAEVEAFF
>-|TRBV4-1|-|TRBJ2-1
TGCGCCAGCAGCCAAGATACAGAGGAGCAGTTCTTC
CASSQDTEEQFF
>-|TRBV7-2|few|TRBJ2-5
TGTGCCAGCAGCTTAGTGGAGGGGGCACTGGGAGAGACCCAGTACTTC
CASSLVEGALGETQYF
>-|TRBV6-5|few|TRBJ1-6
TGTGCCAGCAGCTCATCCCGGGCAATACCTCCAAATTCACCCCTCCACTTT
CASSSSRAIPPNSPLHF
>-|TRBV11-2|few|TRBJ1-1
TGTGCCAGCAGCCCCAAGGGGGTCCGCATGAACACTGAAGCTTTCTTT
CASSPKGVRMNTEAFF
>-|TRBV27|-|TRBJ1-1
TGTGCCAGCACGGAAAGGGGGAACACTGAAGCTTTCTTT
CASTERGNTEAFF
>-|TRBV24-1|-|TRBJ2-1
TGTGCCACCTCCTCCGGGGCAATCAATGAGCAGTTCTTC
CATSSGAINEQFF
>TRBD2|TRBV30|-|TRBJ2-1
TGTGCCCTGGAATCTAGCGGGAGGCCCAATGAGCAGTTCTTC
CALESSGRPNEQFF
>-|TRBV7-9|-|TRBJ2-1
TGTGCCAGCAGCCTGACGGTTGGGAGGAATGAGCAGTTCTTC
CASSLTVGRNEQFF
>-|TRBV7-3|many|TRBJ2-3
TGTGCCAGCAGCGACACGGGGGGCACAGATACGCAGTATTTT
CASSDTGGTDTQYF
>-|TRBV12-3/TRBV12-4|-|TRBJ1-2
TGTGCCAGCAGGGTTGGGGGCGCGAGGGGCTACACCTTC
CASRVGGARGYTF
>-|TRBV20-1|few|TRBJ1-1
TGCAGTGCTAGTCACCCGGCGAACACTGAAGCTTTCTTT
CSASHPANTEAFF